Below, 6 T cell receptor beta chains from the same sample are listed, as sequenced in a study of OX40 agonist ivuxolimab in advanced cancers. TCRdb's copy holds only in-frame clones and misses some; the assay was immunoSEQ multiplex PCR. The sample consists of 35,000 or so clones, less than 85% of them appearing once. The source was CD4+ or CD8+ T cells sorted from blood, collected in a trial of the OX40 agonist ivuxolimab. These receptors were obtained from an adult with an advanced solid tumor such as melanoma, head and neck, liver or kidney cancer.

The chain joins TRBV7-2 to TRBJ1-1, with 7 bases fitting TRBD1. Germline V gives CDR1 SGHTA, CDR2 FQGNSA. The junction had 5 bases not matched to a gene; V was cut back by 3 bases and J by 7 bases. The CDR3 totals 13 residues. In DNA, the CDR3 is TGTGCCAGCAGCTTCACGACAGGGCTTGAAGCTTTCTTT. As protein: CASSFTTGLEAFF.

This clone was counted once. The rearrangement uses TRBV7-2 and TRBJ1-4, with 8 bases lining up with TRBD1. The CDR3 length is 14 residues. CDR1 SGHTA and CDR2 FQGNSA come from the germline V gene. V lost 6 bases and J lost 7; bases outside the gene matches: 7. In DNA, the CDR3 is TGTGCCAGCAGACAAGACAGGGGAGGTGAAAAACTGTTTTTT. It codes for CASRQDRGGEKLFF. Variable domain in full (rest from reference TRBV7-2 and TRBJ1-4): GAGVSQSPSNKVTEKGKDVELRCDPISGHTALYWYRQSLGQGLEFLIYFQGNSAPDKSGLPSDRFSAERTGGSVSTLTIQRTQQEDSAVYLCASRQDRGGEKLFFGSGTQLSVL.

This clone has only a few counts. This chain connects TRBV7-9 to TRBJ2-6; D is possibly TRBD2 (5 bases). Deletions cut 3 bases from V and 4 bases from J, with 7 bases between. The germline V gene has CDR1 SEHNR and CDR2 FQNEAQ (reference sequence). This CDR3 has 14 residues. For the CDR3, the DNA is TGTGCCAGCAGCTTCGGACTGGGGGCCAACGTCCTGACTTTC. This encodes CASSFGLGANVLTF.

This sequence joins TRBV9 and TRBJ2-3; TRBD2 aligns across 10 bases. The ends lost 0 bases at V and 0 bases at J; junction bases unmatched: 10. CDR1 is SGDLS and CDR2 is YYNGEE in the germline V gene. CDR3 length equals 19 residues. The CDR3: CASSVGFLAGDPSTDTQYF. The DNA for the CDR3 is TGTGCCAGCAGCGTAGGGTTCCTAGCGGGAGATCCTAGCACAGATACGCAGTATTTT.

The chain recombines TRBV7-9 with TRBJ2-5; possibly TRBD2 for D (5 bases). Germline V CDR1 and CDR2: SEHNR, FQNEAQ (reference sequence). V lost 2 bases to trimming and J lost 5 bases, with 15 bases between them. The CDR3 extends over 15 amino acids. Here the CDR3 reads CASSLTGRSLETQYF. For the CDR3, the DNA is TGTGCCAGCAGCTTAACGGGGAGATCCCTGGAGACCCAGTACTTC. Based on the CDR3 plus reference TRBV7-9 and TRBJ2-5, the full variable domain is DTGVSQNPRHKITKRGQNVTFRCDPISEHNRLYWYRQTLGQGPEFLTYFQNEAQLEKSRLLSDRFSAERPKGSFSTLEIQRTEQGDSAMYLCASSLTGRSLETQYFGPGTRLLVL.

This clone was found a few times. The sample holds other DNA sequences that translate to the same CDR3. The chain recombines TRBV6-5 with TRBJ2-7; 7 bases are a match to TRBD1. V lost 2 bases, J lost 2 bases, and 3 bases stayed unmatched. Germline CDR1 reads MNHEY; CDR2 reads SVGAGI. There are 14 residues in the CDR3. CDR3 sequence reads: CASSYSQGAYEQYF. DNA of the CDR3: TGTGCCAGCAGTTACAGTCAGGGGGCCTACGAGCAGTACTTC.